These 15 T cell receptor beta chains share one sample of origin, sequenced in a study of T cell changes during pregnancy in multiple sclerosis. The protocol was immunoSEQ multiplex PCR, while the TCRdb copy is restricted to in-frame clones and leaves out a portion. The table has 55,000 to 70,000 clones, under 95% seen once. Specimen: peripheral blood, collected in the third trimester of pregnancy. The origin of the receptors is a female donor in good health, enrolled as a control in a pregnancy study.

This clone was recorded once. The chain joins TRBV30 to TRBJ1-5; maybe TRBD1 (5 bases). V dropped 5 bases and J dropped 7 bases, with 12 bases sitting between them. The CDR3 runs to 12 residues. CDR1 GTSNPN and CDR2 SVGIG come from the germline V gene (reference sequence). The CDR3, as DNA: TGTGCCTGGCAACAAAAGGGGCAGCCCCAGCATTTT. As protein: CAWQQKGQPQHF.

The chain couples TRBV7-2 to TRBJ2-3, with 9 bases identical to TRBD2. CDR3 length: 15 residues. CDR1 and CDR2 from the germline V gene are SGHTA and FQGNSA. V gave up 2 bases and J gave up 4 bases; unmatched junction bases: 4. The chain's CDR3 is CASSLQRGASDTQYF. Here the CDR3 DNA reads TGTGCCAGCAGCTTACAGCGGGGGGCCTCAGATACGCAGTATTTT.

V usage is TRBV27 and J usage is TRBJ1-5; no reliable D call. Germline values: CDR1 MNHEY, CDR2 SMNVEV (reference sequence). The CDR3 totals 13 residues. V lost 1 base and J 6 bases, leaving 7 bases between the germline ends. CDR3 in DNA: TGTGCCAGCAGTTTATATCGGAGTCAGCCCCAGCATTTT. Protein sequence: CASSLYRSQPQHF.

The chain couples TRBV9 to TRBJ1-2, with D possibly being TRBD1 (6 bases). V dropped 4 bases and J dropped 6 bases, with 13 bases sitting between them. The CDR3 runs 13 residues. CDR1 and CDR2 (germline): SGDLS, YYNGEE. CDR3 sequence reads: CASSSQGTDGYTF. The CDR3 nucleotides are TGTGCCAGCAGCTCACAGGGAACCGATGGCTACACCTTC.

This clone was counted once. The gene calls are TRBV6-1 and TRBJ2-5, with 8 bases matching TRBD2. Trimming at V came to 2 bases and at J to 1 base, leaving 15 bases not matched to a gene. CDR1 and CDR2 from the germline V gene are MNHNS and SASEGT. The CDR3 is 19 amino acids. The CDR3 loop is CASSEIAGGLPPFQETQYF. Here the CDR3 DNA reads TGTGCCAGCAGTGAAATCGCGGGGGGCCTCCCCCCGTTCCAAGAGACCCAGTACTTC.

V gene TRBV28 combines with J gene TRBJ1-4; 9 bases are shared with TRBD1. The CDR3 loop spans 15 amino acids. Germline lookup yields CDR1 MDHEN and CDR2 SYDVKM. Trimming cost V 8 bases and J 5 bases; bases outside gene matches: 9. This CDR3 is CASRDRVVVNEKLFF. CDR3 DNA sequence: TGTGCCAGCCGGGACAGGGTGGTAGTGAATGAAAAACTGTTTTTT.

V gene TRBV7-6 combines with J gene TRBJ1-6; D unclear. Trimming took 4 bases from V and 8 from J, leaving 6 bases between them. The CDR3 has 12 amino acids. CDR1 is SGHVS, CDR2 FNYEAQ, per germline. CDR3 bases: TGTGCCAGCAGCTCACGAGATTCACCCCTCCACTTT. Translated: CASSSRDSPLHF.

The rearrangement links TRBV4-3 to TRBJ1-5; TRBD1 might be the D (6 bases). CDR3 size: 15 residues. CDR1 is LGHNA and CDR2 is YSLEER in the germline V gene. Trimming removed 5 bases from V and 0 bases from J, with 11 bases in between. CDR3 DNA: TGCGCCAGCAGCAGGACAGTATATAGCAATCAGCCCCAGCATTTT. Its translation: CASSRTVYSNQPQHF.

The CDR3 reads CASSPAGTPEAFF. The CDR3 bases are TGTGCCAGCAGCCCGGCAGGGACTCCTGAAGCTTTCTTT. This chain connects TRBV7-3 to TRBJ1-1; a weak D match, TRBD1 (5 bases). From germline, CDR1 is SGHTA and CDR2 FQGTGA. The CDR3 loop spans 13 amino acids. V lost 5 bases and J 6 bases, leaving 13 bases between the germline ends. Using reference TRBV7-3 and TRBJ1-1 for the parts outside the CDR3, the full variable domain is GAGVSQTPSNKVTEKGKYVELRCDPISGHTALYWYRQSLGQGPEFLIYFQGTGAADDSGLPNDRFFAVRPEGSVSTLKIQRTERGDSAVYLCASSPAGTPEAFFGQGTRLTVV.

Comments on this clone: At the DNA level, this CDR3 is encoded by other sequences in the same sample as well. The chain combines TRBV30 with TRBJ1-1; possibly TRBD1 for D (6 bases). Germline V gives CDR1 GTSNPN, CDR2 SVGIG (reference sequence). Trimming took 0 bases from V and 5 from J, leaving 10 bases between them. This CDR3 region has 13 residues. The DNA for the CDR3 is TGTGCCTGGAGTGTACGTAGGGGGACTGAAGCTTTCTTT. Encoded protein: CAWSVRRGTEAFF.

This clone was seen a handful of times. The rearrangement uses TRBV29-1 and TRBJ1-4; TRBD1 matches at 7 bases. From germline, CDR1 is SQVTM and CDR2 ANQGSEA. CDR3 size: 14 residues. With V trimmed by 6 bases and J by 10 bases, 14 bases remained unmatched. CDR3 nucleotide sequence: TGCAGCGTCGCGATCCGGGACAGTCTTGGAAAACTGTTTTTT. This gives the protein CSVAIRDSLGKLFF.

V gene TRBV25-1 combines with J gene TRBJ2-7; no firm D call. Germline CDR1 reads MGHDK; CDR2 reads SYGVNS. The CDR3 is 13 amino acids. Trimming cost V 4 bases and J 0 bases, with 7 bases left between them. As DNA, the CDR3 is TGTGCCAGCAGTGTGAGGCGCTCCTACGAGCAGTACTTC. This gives the protein CASSVRRSYEQYF.

This rearrangement joins TRBV23-1 to TRBJ1-5; 8 bases fit TRBD1. TRBV23-1 qualifies as an ORF whose function is uncertain. The V segment lost 4 bases and the J segment 0 bases; nucleotides outside the gene matches: 8. The CDR3 totals 17 residues. The CDR3 nucleotides read TGCGCCAGCAGTCTGGGACAGGACAAAGATAGCAATCAGCCCCAGCATTTT. Residues: CASSLGQDKDSNQPQHF.

The chain combines TRBV18 with TRBJ2-7; no clear D gene. The CDR3 totals 14 residues. V was shortened by 3 bases and J by 2 bases, with 11 bases between the two germline ends. The V gene's germline CDR1 is KGHSH and CDR2 LQKENI. The CDR3 sequence: CASSPLPDTYEQYF. The CDR3 nucleotides are TGTGCCAGCTCACCGCTCCCTGACACCTACGAGCAGTACTTC.

The CDR3 reads CASSVAYAGATEAFF. CDR3 sequence (DNA): TGTGCCAGCAGCGTAGCTTATGCGGGGGCGACTGAAGCTTTCTTT. The chain couples TRBV9 to TRBJ1-1; D perhaps matches TRBD1 (6 bases). Per germline, CDR1 SGDLS and CDR2 YYNGEE. V was trimmed by 0 bases and J by 5 bases, leaving 14 bases between them. This CDR3 is built from 15 residues.